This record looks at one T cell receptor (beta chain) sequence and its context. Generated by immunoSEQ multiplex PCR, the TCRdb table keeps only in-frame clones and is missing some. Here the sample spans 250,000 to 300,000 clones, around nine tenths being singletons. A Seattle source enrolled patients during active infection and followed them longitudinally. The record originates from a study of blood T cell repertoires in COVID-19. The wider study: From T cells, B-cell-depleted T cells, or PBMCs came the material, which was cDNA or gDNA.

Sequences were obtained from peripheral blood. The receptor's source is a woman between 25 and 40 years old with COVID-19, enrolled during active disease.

The CDR3 region has the DNA TGTGCCAGCAGTGTACAGGGGCGACATCAGCCCCAGCATTTT. As protein: CASSVQGRHQPQHF. The chain couples TRBV28 to TRBJ1-5; the match to TRBD1 covers 7 bases. J gave up 5 bases and V 5 bases, and 6 bases lay outside the gene matches. Germline loops: CDR1 MDHEN, CDR2 SYDVKM. This CDR3 is built from 14 residues.